This T cell receptor (beta chain) was sequenced for a study of CD4 T cells in relation to SARS-CoV-2 and coronaviruses. For the study at large: PBMCs were cultured with antigen for less than twelve days before TCR beta sequencing.

The table came from immunoSEQ multiplex PCR; TCRdb's copy has only in-frame clones and leaves some out. Found here are around 24,000 clones, around 78% of them singletons; the top ten hold just over 20%. The length of the CDR3 is 14 residues. The germline gives CDR1 MNHEY, CDR2 SVGAGI. Trimming pared 8 bases from V and 7 bases from J, leaving 18 bases between. In the case of this clone: What it binds is not known.

The unexposed donors gave CD4+ T cells in 2011-2018, prior to COVID-19. The cells were cultured for about ten days before CD4+ T cells were isolated. The rearrangement links TRBV6-5 to TRBJ1-3; D uncertain. The sequence derives from a human donor in good health. The sequenced sample consisted of CD4+ T cells from PBMCs, cultured in vitro. CDR3 DNA sequence: TGTGCCAGCCAATCCCCCGGTCTAGGGAACACCATATATTTT. Its protein is CASQSPGLGNTIYF.